The text below deals with one T cell receptor (beta chain). Its cognate antigen is unknown. Primers: 52 TRBV forward and 13 TRBJ reverse. Using immunoSEQ multiplex PCR, the repertoire was profiled, and TCRdb retains in-frame clones only, with some absent. This table holds some 30,000 clones, 85% to 95% found once. A couple of CD3G-deficient patients had more severe autoimmunity; all had some. At testing, patients were 2 to 39 years old, with reduced naive and increased memory T-cell proportions. The sample originates from a study of regulatory T cells. Whole-study findings and limits: Hydrophobic residues at CDR3 positions 6 and 7 were enriched in conventional CD4+ T cells of CD3G-deficient patients. Skewed V and J usage and few unique V-J pairs marked patient repertoires, most in Tregs.

With V trimmed by 6 bases and J by 2 bases, 7 bases remained unmatched. This CDR3 has 15 residues. In germline, CDR1 is MDHEN, CDR2 SYDVKM. The specimen was conventional CD4+ T cells sorted from blood. V and J are TRBV28 and TRBJ2-7, with 10 nucleotides matching TRBD2. This receptor was identified in a child aged 2 to 10 with CD3G deficiency. Here the CDR3 reads CASSYWTSGAYEQYF. The CDR3 DNA sequence: TGTGCCAGCAGCTATTGGACTAGCGGCGCCTACGAGCAGTACTTC.